This TCR beta chain was observed in a study of blood T cell repertoires in COVID-19. Per germline, CDR1 MNHEY and CDR2 SVGEGT. The CDR3 runs to 18 residues. The V segment lost 2 bases and the J segment 5 bases; nucleotides outside the gene matches: 14. Clones were sequenced by immunoSEQ multiplex PCR, and TCRdb holds only the in-frame ones, with some missing. The sample yields roughly 330,000 clones, 88% seen once. The chain combines TRBV6-2 or TRBV6-3 with TRBJ2-1; 8 bases map to TRBD1. The receptor was isolated from a woman aged 45 to 65 with active or convalescent COVID-19. Material for sequencing was peripheral blood. CDR3 nucleotides: TGTGCCAGCAGTTACACCGCGGACAGGGTAAGGATTAACAATGAGCAGTTCTTC. Translating it yields CASSYTADRVRINNEQFF.